The T cell receptor (beta chain) described here comes from a study of T cells in Graves' hyperthyroidism and ophthalmopathy. The study, taken as a whole, reports: The model made its ophthalmopathy prediction, and onset followed a median 6.5 months later. In simple terms, a model built on 13 V-J features told ophthalmopathy apart from stable hyperthyroidism. Blood also held most thyroid clonotypes expanded beyond 0.001.

This clonotype was seen a few times. The antigen is unknown. Uncontrolled infection, other autoimmune disease, pregnancy and lactation each barred patients from inclusion. There are 17 residues in the CDR3. Germline CDR1 LGHNT, CDR2 FRNRAP. The V end was cut by 3 bases, the J end by 1 base, with 18 bases between. Amplified TCR beta CDR3 regions derived from RNA transcripts. With the HTBI primer set, the TCR CDR3 went through a first round of RT-PCR. In TCRdb, the multiplex PCR reads were re-called with MiXCR into one record per CDR3 protein. This table holds hundreds of thousands of distinct CDR3 sequences, around 22% found once.

The sequenced sample consisted of blood. The rearrangement uses TRBV12-5 and TRBJ1-1; D gene uncertain. The sequence came from a woman aged 30 to 39 with Graves' ophthalmopathy. The DNA of the CDR3 is TGTGCTAGTGGTTTTACGAGCTCCGCGGGTAGGAACACTGAAGCTTTCTTT. It encodes CASGFTSSAGRNTEAFF.